The 10 T cell receptor beta chains below come from one sample, sequenced in a study of cytomegalovirus exposure and HLA in healthy donors (dated by TCRdb to the late 2010s). Libraries were built with the immunoSEQ multiplex PCR assay. For the multiplex PCR, a mixture combining 60 forward primers for TCR Vbeta segments and 13 reverse primers for TCR Jbeta segments was used. TCRdb carries this immuneACCESS record with in-frame sequences only. Its versions omit some clonotypes, under half of them owing to an unresolved V gene in the studies checked, with the rest unexplained. The sample data list 90,000 to 150,000 clones, and 63% of these were observed just once. The top ten clones comprise more than 8.5% of the sample. Material: PBMCs. These receptor sequences come from a man aged 40-50 years in good health and CMV-seropositive.

V and J are TRBV5-6 and TRBJ1-3; D gene uncertain. The CDR3 runs to 15 residues. Deletions cut 0 bases from V and 0 bases from J, with 7 bases between. Germline CDR1 reads SGHDT; CDR2 reads YYEEEE. The CDR3 here is CASSLAGVSGNTIYF. For the CDR3, the DNA is TGTGCCAGCAGCTTGGCCGGAGTCTCTGGAAACACCATATATTTT.

This clone was observed a few times. The chain combines TRBV4-1 with TRBJ1-5; possible D gene TRBD1, 6 bases. This CDR3 contains 16 residues. V lost 1 base and J lost 4, with 14 bases in between. Germline V gene lookup returns CDR1 MGHRA and CDR2 YSYEKL. For the CDR3, the DNA is TGCGCCAGCAGCCAAGCGGGACACCGCGTAAATCAGCCCCAGCATTTT. Amino acid sequence: CASSQAGHRVNQPQHF.

CDR3: CASSLALGGAMNTEAFF. DNA of the CDR3: TGTGCCAGCAGCTTGGCCTTAGGGGGCGCGATGAACACTGAAGCTTTCTTT. The chain joins TRBV5-4 to TRBJ1-1; TRBD1 aligns across 7 bases. Germline trimming cut 0 bases from V and 0 bases from J; bases unmatched to any gene: 8. The CDR3 extends over 17 amino acids. From germline, CDR1 is SGHNT and CDR2 YYREEE (reference sequence).

V gene TRBV10-3 combines with J gene TRBJ2-1; 7 nucleotides match TRBD1. V shed 6 bases, J shed 3 bases, and the junction held 8 bases outside the gene matches. This CDR3 spans 15 amino acids. Germline V gene lookup returns CDR1 ENHRY and CDR2 SYGVKD. The CDR3 sequence: CAISAGQAFYNEQFF. CDR3 DNA: TGTGCCATCAGCGCAGGACAGGCGTTCTACAATGAGCAGTTCTTC.

V usage is TRBV5-1 and J usage is TRBJ1-2; D uncertain. Germline CDR1 reads SGHRS; CDR2 reads YFSETQ. The CDR3 has 13 amino acids. Trimming took 7 bases from V and 5 from J, leaving 15 bases between them. DNA of the CDR3: TGCGCCAGCTCCCCGGGATGGGAATATGGCTACACCTTC. Translated: CASSPGWEYGYTF.

This clone was seen a few times. The chain employs TRBV2 and TRBJ2-1; D perhaps matches TRBD2 (6 bases). The CDR3 is 13 amino acids. In germline, CDR1 is SNHLY, CDR2 FYNNEI. The germline V and J ends were trimmed by 7 bases and 9 bases, with 16 bases remaining between them. In DNA form, the CDR3 reads TGTGCCAGCAAGAGGGAGGTAGCGGTTGAGCAGTTCTTC. Translating gives CASKREVAVEQFF.

Here the CDR3 reads CASSWGVEGTHEQYF. The CDR3 region has the DNA TGTGCCAGCAGTTGGGGGGTCGAGGGTACCCACGAGCAGTACTTC. The chain combines TRBV6-5 with TRBJ2-7; weak D call: TRBD2 (6 bases). The CDR3 extends over 15 amino acids. Germline loops: CDR1 MNHEY, CDR2 SVGAGI. Deletions cut 4 bases from V and 5 bases from J, with 18 bases between.

The chain has TRBV2 and TRBJ1-2; no clear D gene. This CDR3 region has 13 residues. V shed 5 bases and J shed 7 bases, with 14 bases lying between them. Germline V CDR1 and CDR2: SNHLY, FYNNEI. The CDR3 region is CASSLGPEGGYTF. CDR3 in DNA: TGTGCCAGCAGTTTAGGACCTGAGGGTGGCTACACCTTC.

The V call is TRBV28, the J call TRBJ2-5, with D perhaps TRBD1 (5 bases). With 10 bases removed from V and 7 bases from J, the gap between germline ends came to 16 bases. CDR1 and CDR2 from the germline V gene are MDHEN and SYDVKM. The CDR3 is 12 residues long. CDR3: CATRQLGWTQYF. The CDR3, as DNA: TGTGCCACCCGACAGCTGGGATGGACCCAGTACTTC.

The V gene is TRBV7-7, the J gene TRBJ1-3; D unresolved. This CDR3 has 16 amino acids. V lost 1 base and J 4 bases, leaving 14 bases between the germline ends. The germline CDR1 and CDR2 sequences are SSHAT and FNYEAQ (reference sequence). The CDR3 bases are TGTGCCAGCAGCTTAGGATCGGGAGTTGACGGAAACACCATATATTTT. Translated, it gives CASSLGSGVDGNTIYF.